A selection of T cell receptor beta chains follows, all from one sample in a study of circulating tumor DNA in untreated peripheral T-cell lymphoma. Sequencing was performed with immunoSEQ multiplex PCR; in TCRdb, only in-frame clones are kept and a portion is missing. The repertoire holds thousands of clones, 80% to 85% seen once, with under 2.5% in the top ten. Sample: tumor tissue. The receptors here all came from a human donor with peripheral T-cell lymphoma. CDR3s include the opening cysteine and the closing phenylalanine or tryptophan. D genes are given only for firm matches. Size values are once, few and many counts, or a class for expanded clones, and some rows have none.

-	TRBD2	TRBJ2-1	TRBV10-3	CAISEWVTGLAHYNEQFF	TGTGCCATCAGTGAGTGGGTAACCGGACTAGCGCACTACAATGAGCAGTTCTTC
-	-	TRBJ1-5	TRBV29-1	CSAKSGNQPQHF	TGCAGCGCTAAAAGCGGCAATCAGCCCCAGCATTTT
once	-	TRBJ2-3	TRBV7-5	CASSLGSITDTQYF	TGTGCCAGCAGCTTGGGCAGTATCACAGATACGCAGTATTTT
once	-	TRBJ1-5	TRBV12-5	CASGLWTAYQPQHF	TGTGCTAGTGGTTTATGGACGGCTTATCAGCCCCAGCATTTT
-	-	TRBJ2-7	TRBV12-5	CASGLVRDPDVF	TGTGCTAGTGGTTTAGTTCGGGACCCTGACGTCTTC
-	-	TRBJ1-2	TRBV29-1	CSVEYPANYGYTF	TGCAGCGTTGAATACCCAGCTAACTATGGCTACACCTTC
-	-	TRBJ2-3	TRBV19	CASSIGGLDTQYF	TGTGCCAGTAGTATAGGGGGGTTAGATACGCAGTATTTT
few	-	TRBJ1-2	TRBV14	CASSQGARGWVYGYTF	TGTGCCAGCAGCCAAGGGGCTAGAGGTTGGGTCTATGGCTACACCTTC
-	-	TRBJ1-4	TRBV6-8	CASSYYVGEKLFF	TGTGCCAGCAGTTACTACGTGGGGGAAAAACTGTTTTTT
-	TRBD2	TRBJ2-5	TRBV6-8	CASSYPGLAVGQETQYF	TGTGCCAGCAGTTATCCGGGACTAGCGGTCGGTCAAGAGACCCAGTACTTC
-	-	TRBJ1-1	TRBV6-8	CASSPLGVFWTEAFF	TGTGCCAGCAGTCCCCTCGGGGTTTTTTGGACTGAAGCTTTCTTT
once	-	TRBJ2-2	TRBV5-1	CVSSLEGKSLTGELFF	TGCGTCAGCAGCTTGGAGGGGAAAAGTCTCACCGGGGAGCTGTTTTTT
-	TRBD1	TRBJ1-4	TRBV29-1	CSAFGTVPNEKLFF	TGCAGCGCTTTCGGGACAGTGCCTAATGAAAAACTGTTTTTT
-	TRBD1	TRBJ1-2	TRBV6-7	CASSYDRGYGYTF	TGTGCCAGCAGTTACGACAGGGGGTATGGCTACACCTTC
-	-	TRBJ2-5	TRBV6-8	CASSYAETSQETQYF	TGTGCCAGCAGTTACGCGGAGACGTCCCAAGAGACCCAGTACTTC
-	TRBD1	TRBJ1-2	TRBV30	CAWTGGDYGYTF	TGTGCCTGGACAGGGGGGGACTATGGCTACACCTTC
-	TRBD2	TRBJ2-7	TRBV9	CASTRMAGDPYEQYF	TGTGCCAGCACCAGGATGGCGGGGGACCCCTACGAGCAGTACTTC
-	TRBD1	TRBJ2-7	TRBV25-1	CASSETPDRYEQYF	TGTGCCAGCAGTGAAACTCCGGACAGGTACGAGCAGTACTTC
-	-	TRBJ1-2	TRBV19	CASSMTTGGYTF	TGTGCCAGTAGTATGACGACGGGGGGCTACACCTTC
once	-	TRBJ1-4	TRBV6-8	CASTESGFDYEKLFF	TGTGCCAGCACCGAATCGGGGTTCGATTACGAAAAACTGTTTTTT
-	-	TRBJ1-2	TRBV19	CASSITAANYGYTF	TGTGCCAGTAGTATCACAGCTGCTAACTATGGCTACACCTTC
-	-	TRBJ1-2	TRBV6-8	CASSYVGGNGYTF	TGTGCCAGCAGTTACGTTGGTGGCAATGGCTACACCTTC
-	-	TRBJ1-1	TRBV6-8	CASSPAISTEAFF	TGTGCCAGCAGTCCGGCTATATCGACTGAAGCTTTCTTT
-	-	TRBJ1-3	TRBV19	CASSIGQFSGNTIYF	TGTGCCAGTAGTATTGGACAGTTCTCTGGAAACACCATATATTTT
few	-	TRBJ1-1	TRBV25-1	CASSAHRVRNTEAFF	TGTGCCAGCAGTGCGCACAGGGTAAGGAACACTGAAGCTTTCTTT
-	-	TRBJ1-1	TRBV18	CASSPGTQNTEAFF	TGTGCCAGCTCTCCGGGGACTCAGAACACTGAAGCTTTCTTT
-	-	TRBJ2-1	TRBV19	CASSISGTLYNEQFF	TGTGCCAGTAGTATATCCGGGACCCTATACAATGAGCAGTTCTTC
-	TRBD1	TRBJ2-7	TRBV18	CASSLDRVDYEQYF	TGTGCCAGCTCACTGGACAGGGTTGACTACGAGCAGTACTTC
-	TRBD1	TRBJ1-1	TRBV11-3	CASTLGTGSTEAFF	TGTGCCAGCACCCTTGGGACAGGGAGTACTGAAGCTTTCTTT
-	-	TRBJ2-1	TRBV11-3	CASRYETELYNEQFF	TGTGCCAGCAGATACGAGACAGAGTTATACAATGAGCAGTTCTTC
-	-	TRBJ2-5	TRBV12-5	CASGPTAAGETQYF	TGTGCTAGTGGACCGACTGCCGCTGGGGAGACCCAGTACTTC
once	-	TRBJ2-2	TRBV4-1	CASQSRNPNTGELFF	TGCGCCAGCCAGAGCCGAAACCCGAACACCGGGGAGCTGTTTTTT
-	-	TRBJ1-4	TRBV5-1	CASSPEGSANEKLFF	TGCGCCAGCAGCCCGGAAGGGTCGGCTAATGAAAAACTGTTTTTT
-	-	TRBJ1-4	TRBV11-3	CASSLVLHRDEKLFF	TGTGCCAGCAGCTTAGTTCTCCACCGGGATGAAAAACTGTTTTTT
-	TRBD1	TRBJ1-1	TRBV9	CASSRQGINTEAFF	TGTGCCAGCAGTCGACAGGGGATAAACACTGAAGCTTTCTTT
-	-	TRBJ1-2	TRBV6-4	CASSPPPGQGDGYTF	TGTGCCAGCAGTCCACCCCCCGGGCAGGGCGATGGCTACACCTTC
-	-	TRBJ2-7	TRBV2	CASSIIRDRSSYEQYF	TGTGCCAGCAGTATCATCCGGGACCGAAGCTCCTACGAGCAGTACTTC
-	TRBD1	TRBJ2-7	TRBV16	CASSYGQGEQYF	TGTGCCAGCAGCTACGGACAGGGGGAGCAGTACTTC
-	-	TRBJ2-3	TRBV30	CAWSVLLGAGDMQYF	TGTGCCTGGAGTGTTTTGTTGGGGGCAGGAGATATGCAGTATTTT
-	-	TRBJ2-3	TRBV7-7	CASSLQGFTDTQYF	TGTGCCAGCAGCTTACAAGGGTTCACAGATACGCAGTATTTT